Below are 15 T cell receptor beta chains sequenced from a single sample in a study of blood T cell repertoires in COVID-19. Produced via immunoSEQ multiplex PCR; TCRdb's table is partial and in-frame only. The repertoire consists of roughly 290,000 clones, with over 75% occurring once and the leading ten covering roughly 7.1%. The material sequenced was peripheral blood. The receptors were sampled from a woman aged 45-65 years who had recovered from COVID-19.

The chain uses TRBV5-6 and TRBJ1-6; possible D gene TRBD1, 5 bases. With 4 bases removed from V and 7 bases from J, the gap between germline ends came to 18 bases. From germline, CDR1 is SGHDT and CDR2 YYEEEE. The CDR3 has 16 amino acids. CDR3 coding DNA: TGTGCCAGCAGCCCGGGGGGTTCACAGCCAAATTCACCCCTCCACTTT. This gives the protein CASSPGGSQPNSPLHF.

This clone was seen a few times. The chain carries TRBV9 and TRBJ2-7; maybe TRBD2 (5 bases). This CDR3 has 13 amino acids. The V end was cut by 0 bases, the J end by 6 bases, with 10 bases between. Per germline, CDR1 SGDLS and CDR2 YYNGEE. The CDR3 nucleotides are TGTGCCAGCAGCGTAGGGGGAGTTGGCGAGCAGTACTTC. Its translation is CASSVGGVGEQYF.

The chain's CDR3 is CASSLGHQSSPLHF. The CDR3 DNA follows: TGTGCCAGCAGCTTAGGACATCAGAGTTCACCCCTCCACTTT. This chain links TRBV11-2 with TRBJ1-6; the D is unclear. V shed 1 base and J shed 9 bases, with 10 bases lying between them. From germline, CDR1 is SGHAT and CDR2 FQNNGV. The CDR3 is 14 amino acids. Complete variable domain (other parts from reference TRBV11-2 and TRBJ1-6): EAGVAQSPRYKIIEKRQSVAFWCNPISGHATLYWYQQILGQGPKLLIQFQNNGVVDDSQLPKDRFSAERLKGVDSTLKIQPAKLEDSAVYLCASSLGHQSSPLHFGNGTRLTVT.

This rearrangement joins TRBV18 to TRBJ2-7; 8 positions match TRBD1. This CDR3 has 14 amino acids. Trimming cost V 3 bases and J 6 bases; bases outside gene matches: 7. Germline V gene sequence: CDR1 KGHSH, CDR2 LQKENI. This CDR3 reads CASSPGQGLAEQYF. In DNA form, the CDR3 reads TGTGCCAGCTCACCCGGACAGGGACTGGCCGAGCAGTACTTC.

This rearrangement joins TRBV19 to TRBJ1-5; 7 nucleotides match TRBD1. The length of the CDR3 is 15 residues. The germline gives CDR1 LNHDA, CDR2 SQIVND (reference sequence). J lost 6 bases, V lost 0 bases, and 5 bases had no gene match. The CDR3 loop is CASSIEDRASQPQHF. The CDR3 bases are TGTGCCAGTAGTATAGAAGACAGGGCTAGTCAGCCCCAGCATTTT.

The chain links TRBV25-1 to TRBJ2-7, with D possibly matching TRBD1 (5 bases). V was shortened by 6 bases and J by 3 bases, with 12 bases between the two germline ends. There are 13 residues in the CDR3. In germline, CDR1 is MGHDK, CDR2 SYGVNS. The CDR3 loop reads CASRDRTLYEQYF. The DNA of the CDR3 is TGTGCCAGCAGAGATCGGACACTCTACGAGCAGTACTTC.

The V gene is TRBV15, the J gene TRBJ2-3; tentative D call: TRBD1 (5 bases). The germline CDR1 and CDR2 sequences are LNHNV and YYDKDF (reference sequence). The CDR3 is 15 amino acids. Between the trimmed V and J ends, which lost 0 bases and 3 bases, there was a span of 10 bases. CDR3 DNA sequence: TGTGCCACCAGCAGAGATGGGGCAAGGACAGATACGCAGTATTTT. Amino acids: CATSRDGARTDTQYF.

This chain joins TRBV10-3 and TRBJ1-2; possible D gene TRBD1, 6 bases. Germline-derived CDR1 and CDR2 are ENHRY and SYGVKD. This CDR3 comprises 13 residues. Trimming removed 2 bases from V and 8 bases from J, with 12 bases in between. The CDR3 coding sequence is TGTGCCATCAGTGAGCGGGGGGCTCAGGGCTACACCTTC. It codes for CAISERGAQGYTF.

This clone showed up just once. The V gene is TRBV5-1, the J gene TRBJ2-3, with TRBD2 matching over 11 bases. The CDR3 is made up of 17 amino acids. J gave up 2 bases and V 0 bases, and 5 bases lay outside the gene matches. The germline V gene encodes CDR1 SGHRS and CDR2 YFSETQ. CDR3 DNA: TGCGCCAGCAGCTTGGGGCTAGCGGGAGGACCCACAGATACGCAGTATTTT. Translation: CASSLGLAGGPTDTQYF.

This chain uses TRBV28 with TRBJ2-7; D is possibly TRBD2 (6 bases). Trimming removed 5 bases at V and 6 bases at J, with 20 bases between. Per germline, CDR1 MDHEN and CDR2 SYDVKM. The CDR3 length is 15 residues. The CDR3 region has the DNA TGTGCCAGCAGTGACGTGGGGGGAGCCTCAGCCGAGCAGTACTTC. This codes for CASSDVGGASAEQYF.

V usage is TRBV19 and J usage is TRBJ2-1; 7 bases align to TRBD1. The germline V gene has CDR1 LNHDA and CDR2 SQIVND (reference sequence). This CDR3 has 15 residues. Trimming at V came to 1 base and at J to 4 bases, leaving 4 bases not matched to a gene. As DNA, the CDR3 is TGTGCCAGTAGTATAGCGGCAGGGGGTTACAATGAGCAGTTCTTC. Translating it yields CASSIAAGGYNEQFF.

As regards this clone: Other DNA sequences within the sample encode an identical CDR3. This chain connects TRBV29-1 to TRBJ2-7; TRBD1 aligns across 7 bases. CDR1 is SQVTM, CDR2 ANQGSEA, per germline. The CDR3 loop spans 12 amino acids. The V segment lost 4 bases and the J segment 2 bases; nucleotides outside the gene matches: 2. The CDR3 sequence is CSVGGGAYEQYF. The DNA of the CDR3 is TGCAGCGTTGGAGGGGGCGCCTACGAGCAGTACTTC.

The genes are TRBV6-5 and TRBJ2-2; maybe TRBD2 (6 bases). V lost 10 bases and J lost 6, with 15 bases in between. The CDR3 sequence is 13 residues long. Germline CDR1 and CDR2: MNHEY and SVGAGI. The CDR3 DNA reads as TGTGCCATACAAAAACCGGGGGCCGGGGAGCTGTTTTTT. Its translation: CAIQKPGAGELFF.

V usage is TRBV28 and J usage is TRBJ1-1; no clear D. In germline, CDR1 is MDHEN, CDR2 SYDVKM. The length of the CDR3 is 14 residues. V shed 2 bases and J shed 4 bases, with 11 bases lying between them. Here the CDR3 DNA reads TGTGCCAGCAGTTTAGGCGGGCGGGGCACTGAAGCTTTCTTT. It encodes CASSLGGRGTEAFF.

The chain combines TRBV4-1 with TRBJ2-7; 7 bases are shared with TRBD2. CDR1 and CDR2 (germline): MGHRA, YSYEKL. This CDR3 spans 17 amino acids. The ends lost 5 bases at V and 4 bases at J; junction bases unmatched: 17. The CDR3 DNA follows: TGCGCCAGCAGCGAACAAGCGGCAGGGACTAATCTATACGAGCAGTACTTC. Protein product: CASSEQAAGTNLYEQYF.